The rows below give T cell receptor beta chains drawn from one sample of a study of cytomegalovirus exposure and HLA in healthy donors. Generated by immunoSEQ multiplex PCR, the TCRdb table keeps only in-frame clones and is missing some. The sample lists 150,000 to 200,000 clones, under 90% seen once, with around 5% in the top ten. The sequenced sample consisted of PBMCs. These receptors all stem from a man between 18 and 35 years old in good health and CMV-seronegative. The CDR3 runs from the conserved cysteine through the conserved F or W. Fields, in order: D gene, V gene, J gene, clone size, CDR3 DNA, CDR3 protein. D genes are given only for firm matches. Some rows mark clone size as missing; the rest say once, few, many or name a class of expanded clone.

NA	TRBV5-6	TRBJ2-7	NA	TGTGCCAGAGGAATTAGCGGCCCCGTAGAGCAGTACTTC	CARGISGPVEQYF
NA	TRBV7-2	TRBJ1-5	NA	TGTGCCAGCAGCTTCGGGGGGAGTAAGCCCCAGCATTTT	CASSFGGSKPQHF
TRBD1	TRBV9	TRBJ2-2	NA	TGTGCCAGCGGAAACTCACCCCAGGGGGCGCCGAACACCGGGGAGCTGTTTTTT	CASGNSPQGAPNTGELFF
TRBD2	TRBV7-3	TRBJ2-5	NA	TGTGCCAGCAGTCGCGGGGGTAGTCAAGAGACCCAGTACTTC	CASSRGGSQETQYF
TRBD1	TRBV19	TRBJ1-2	once	TGTGCCAGTAGCGGACAGGGGAAAGGGAGCTATGGCTACACCTTC	CASSGQGKGSYGYTF
NA	TRBV14	TRBJ2-1	NA	TGTGCCAGCAGCCCTCCAGGCGGGTTTTCCTACAATGAGCAGTTCTTC	CASSPPGGFSYNEQFF
NA	TRBV28	TRBJ2-7	NA	TGTGCCAGCAGTTTACAGGGGTTAACCTACGAGCAGTACTTC	CASSLQGLTYEQYF
TRBD1	TRBV5-1	TRBJ2-3	NA	TGCGCCAGCAGCGCCTTGGGAAGGGGGCGCGATACGCAGTATTTT	CASSALGRGRDTQYF
TRBD1	TRBV6-1	TRBJ1-2	NA	TGTGCCAGCAGTACAGGGGGCTACTATGGCTACACCTTC	CASSTGGYYGYTF
NA	TRBV5-1	TRBJ1-6	NA	TGCGCCAGCAGCTTGTATCTAGATTCACCCCTCCACTTT	CASSLYLDSPLHF
NA	TRBV2	TRBJ1-2	once	TGTGCCAGCAGTGACGTACAGAACTATGGCTACACCTTC	CASSDVQNYGYTF
NA	TRBV27	TRBJ2-7	NA	TGTGCCAGCAGTTTATCGGGCGTCGGGACTTTGGAGCAGTACTTC	CASSLSGVGTLEQYF
TRBD1	TRBV19	TRBJ1-6	NA	TGTGCCAGTAGTTCCCGGACCGGACAGGATTCACCCCTCCACTTT	CASSSRTGQDSPLHF
NA	TRBV9	TRBJ1-1	NA	TGTGCCAGCAGCGTAGGGCCGGGAGGCACTGAAGCTTTCTTT	CASSVGPGGTEAFF
TRBD1	TRBV5-8	TRBJ2-1	NA	TGTGCCAGCAGCATTCGACAGGGAGTTTCGTTCTTC	CASSIRQGVSFF
NA	TRBV7-9	TRBJ2-6	NA	TGTGCCAGCAGCTTATCTGGGAGTGGGGCCAACGTCCTGACTTTC	CASSLSGSGANVLTF
TRBD2	TRBV5-1	TRBJ2-1	NA	TGCGCCAGCAGCTTGGTTCTAGCGGGAGCGGGGTACAATGAGCAGTTCTTC	CASSLVLAGAGYNEQFF
NA	TRBV20-1	TRBJ1-1	NA	TGCAGGGGCCAGGGAACTGAAGCTTTCTTT	CRGQGTEAFF
TRBD1	TRBV27	TRBJ2-2	NA	TGTGCCAGCAGTTTCAAGGGGGCTGCCGGGGAGCTGTTTTTT	CASSFKGAAGELFF
NA	TRBV6-1	TRBJ1-5	NA	TGTGCCAGCAACAGCCTTAGCAATCAGCCCCAGCATTTT	CASNSLSNQPQHF
TRBD1	TRBV10-3	TRBJ2-4	NA	TGTGCCATCAGTGAGAAATTGGGGCTGCGGCAGGGGGCCTTTTGGGACATTCAGTACTTC	CAISEKLGLRQGAFWDIQYF
NA	TRBV11-2	TRBJ1-3	NA	TGCGGGGGGGGGCTAGGTCCTGGAAACACCATATATTTT	CGGGLGPGNTIYF
NA	TRBV15	TRBJ1-6	once	TGTGCCACCAGCAGAGATAACTCCTATAATTCACCCCTCCACTTT	CATSRDNSYNSPLHF
TRBD2	TRBV7-9	TRBJ2-4	NA	TGTGCCAGCAGCCGTACTAGCGACATTCAGTACTTC	CASSRTSDIQYF
NA	TRBV27	TRBJ2-1	NA	TGTGCCAGCAGTTCCTCAGGGGCCTACAATGAGCAGTTCTTC	CASSSSGAYNEQFF
TRBD1	TRBV5-4	TRBJ2-2	NA	TGTGCCAGCAGCTCTCCACTTTACAGGGGGCGGGACGGGGAGCTGTTTTTT	CASSSPLYRGRDGELFF